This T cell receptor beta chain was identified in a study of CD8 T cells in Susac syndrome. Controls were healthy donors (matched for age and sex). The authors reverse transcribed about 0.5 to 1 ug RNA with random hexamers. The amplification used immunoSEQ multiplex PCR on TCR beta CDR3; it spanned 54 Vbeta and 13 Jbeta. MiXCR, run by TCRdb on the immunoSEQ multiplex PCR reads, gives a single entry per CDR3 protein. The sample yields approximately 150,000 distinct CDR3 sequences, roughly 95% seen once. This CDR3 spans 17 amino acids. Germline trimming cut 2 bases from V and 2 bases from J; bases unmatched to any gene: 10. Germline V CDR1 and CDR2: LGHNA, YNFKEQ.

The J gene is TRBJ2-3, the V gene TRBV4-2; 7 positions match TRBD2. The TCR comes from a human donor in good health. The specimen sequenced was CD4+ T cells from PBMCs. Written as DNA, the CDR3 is TGTGCCAGCAGCCAAAGTATGACGGGAGGACCCACAGATACGCAGTATTTT. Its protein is CASSQSMTGGPTDTQYF.